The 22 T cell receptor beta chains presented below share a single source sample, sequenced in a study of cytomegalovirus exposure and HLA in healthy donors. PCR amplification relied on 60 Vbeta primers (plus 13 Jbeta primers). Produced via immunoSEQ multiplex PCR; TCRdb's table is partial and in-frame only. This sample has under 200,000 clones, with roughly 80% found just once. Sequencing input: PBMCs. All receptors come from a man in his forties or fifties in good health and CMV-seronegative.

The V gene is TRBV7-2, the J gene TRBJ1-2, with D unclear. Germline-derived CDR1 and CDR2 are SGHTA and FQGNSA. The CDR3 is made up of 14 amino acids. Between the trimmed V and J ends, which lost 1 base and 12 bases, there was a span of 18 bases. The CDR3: CASSLGPAETLNTF. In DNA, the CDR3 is TGTGCCAGCAGCTTAGGGCCCGCAGAGACTCTAAACACCTTC. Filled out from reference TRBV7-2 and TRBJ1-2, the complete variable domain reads GAGVSQSPSNKVTEKGKDVELRCDPISGHTALYWYRQSLGQGLEFLIYFQGNSAPDKSGLPSDRFSAERTGGSVSTLTIQRTQQEDSAVYLCASSLGPAETLNTFGSGTRLTVV.

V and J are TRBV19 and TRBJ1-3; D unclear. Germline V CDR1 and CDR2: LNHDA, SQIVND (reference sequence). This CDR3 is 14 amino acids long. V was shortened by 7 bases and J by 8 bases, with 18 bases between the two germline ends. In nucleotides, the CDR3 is TGTGCCAGTAATCTACACGAGGGAGTTGACACCATATATTTT. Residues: CASNLHEGVDTIYF.

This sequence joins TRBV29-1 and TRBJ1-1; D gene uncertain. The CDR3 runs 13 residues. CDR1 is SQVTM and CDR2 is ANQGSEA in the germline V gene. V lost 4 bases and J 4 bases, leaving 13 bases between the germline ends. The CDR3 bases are TGCAGCGTTGTTAAAGAGTTGAGCACTGAAGCTTTCTTT. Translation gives CSVVKELSTEAFF.

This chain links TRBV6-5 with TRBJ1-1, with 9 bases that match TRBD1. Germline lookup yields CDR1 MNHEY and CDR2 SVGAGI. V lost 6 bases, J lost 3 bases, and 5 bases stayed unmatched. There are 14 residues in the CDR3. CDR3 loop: CASSPGQGYTEAFF. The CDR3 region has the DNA TGTGCCAGCAGCCCAGGACAGGGGTACACTGAAGCTTTCTTT.

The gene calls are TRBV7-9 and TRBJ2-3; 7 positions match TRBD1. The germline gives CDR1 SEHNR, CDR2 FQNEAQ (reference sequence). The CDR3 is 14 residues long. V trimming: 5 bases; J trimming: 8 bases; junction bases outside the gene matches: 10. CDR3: CASSTADRAGTQYF. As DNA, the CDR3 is TGTGCCAGCAGCACGGCCGACAGGGCGGGTACGCAGTATTTT. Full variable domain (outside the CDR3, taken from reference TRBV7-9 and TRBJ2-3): DTGVSQNPRHKITKRGQNVTFRCDPISEHNRLYWYRQTLGQGPEFLTYFQNEAQLEKSRLLSDRFSAERPKGSFSTLEIQRTEQGDSAMYLCASSTADRAGTQYFGPGTRLTVL.

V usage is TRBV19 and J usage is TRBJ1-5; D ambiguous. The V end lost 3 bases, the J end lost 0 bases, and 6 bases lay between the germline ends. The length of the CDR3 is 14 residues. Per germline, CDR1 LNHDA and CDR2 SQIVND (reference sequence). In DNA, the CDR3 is TGTGCCAGTAGTATGGAGTATAGCAATCAGCCCCAGCATTTT. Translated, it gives CASSMEYSNQPQHF.

DNA for the CDR3: TGTGCCAGCACTGAGGGCCTTGGAAACACCATATATTTT. Translating it yields CASTEGLGNTIYF. The rearrangement links TRBV27 to TRBJ1-3; D is undetermined. This CDR3 region has 13 residues. V was shortened by 7 bases and J by 3 bases, with 10 bases between the two germline ends. The V gene's germline CDR1 is MNHEY and CDR2 SMNVEV (reference sequence).

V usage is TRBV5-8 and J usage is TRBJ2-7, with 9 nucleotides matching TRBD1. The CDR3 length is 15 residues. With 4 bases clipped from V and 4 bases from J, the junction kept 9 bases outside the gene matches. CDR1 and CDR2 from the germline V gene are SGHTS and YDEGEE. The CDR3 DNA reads TGTGCCAGCAGCCCCCGGGGACAGGGCAAATACGAGCAGTACTTC. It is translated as CASSPRGQGKYEQYF.

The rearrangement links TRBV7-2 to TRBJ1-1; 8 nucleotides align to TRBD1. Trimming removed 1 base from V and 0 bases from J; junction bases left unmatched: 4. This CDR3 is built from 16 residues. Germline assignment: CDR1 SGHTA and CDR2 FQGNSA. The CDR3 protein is CASSLGPTGVNTEAFF. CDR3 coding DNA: TGTGCCAGCAGCTTAGGGCCGACAGGGGTGAACACTGAAGCTTTCTTT.

The CDR3 nucleotides read TGTGCCAGCGATCAAACAGGGAAAAGCTCCTACGAGCAGTACTTC. As protein: CASDQTGKSSYEQYF. The chain uses TRBV5-6 and TRBJ2-7; perhaps TRBD1 as D (6 bases). Germline V gene lookup returns CDR1 SGHDT and CDR2 YYEEEE. There are 15 residues in the CDR3. V was pared by 7 bases and J by 0 bases, with 17 bases between. Full variable domain (missing parts from reference TRBV5-6 and TRBJ2-7): DAGVTQSPTHLIKTRGQQVTLRCSPKSGHDTVSWYQQALGQGPQFIFQYYEEEERQRGNFPDRFSGHQFPNYSSELNVNALLLGDSALYLCASDQTGKSSYEQYFGPGTRLTVT.

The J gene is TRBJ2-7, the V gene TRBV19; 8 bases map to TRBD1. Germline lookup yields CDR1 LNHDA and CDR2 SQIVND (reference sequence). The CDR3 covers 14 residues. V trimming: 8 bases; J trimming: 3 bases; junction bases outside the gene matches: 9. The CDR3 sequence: CASRNRGVGYEQYF. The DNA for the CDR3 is TGTGCCAGTCGTAACAGGGGGGTCGGCTACGAGCAGTACTTC.

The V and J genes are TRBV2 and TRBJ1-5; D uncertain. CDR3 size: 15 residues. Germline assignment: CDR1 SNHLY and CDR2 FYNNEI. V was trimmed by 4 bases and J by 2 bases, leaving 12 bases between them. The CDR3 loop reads CASSVSTGGNQPQHF. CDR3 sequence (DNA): TGTGCCAGCAGTGTAAGCACTGGTGGCAATCAGCCCCAGCATTTT.

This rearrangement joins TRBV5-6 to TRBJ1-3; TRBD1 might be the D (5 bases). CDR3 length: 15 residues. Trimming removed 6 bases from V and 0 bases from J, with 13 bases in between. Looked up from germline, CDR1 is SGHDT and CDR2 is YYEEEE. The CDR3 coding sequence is TGTGCCAGCAACCGAAGGACACCCTCTGGAAACACCATATATTTT. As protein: CASNRRTPSGNTIYF.

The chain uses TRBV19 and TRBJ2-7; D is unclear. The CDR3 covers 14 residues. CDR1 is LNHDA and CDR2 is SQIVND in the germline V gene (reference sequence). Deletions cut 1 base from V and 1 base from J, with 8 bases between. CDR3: CASSIAPQSYEQYF. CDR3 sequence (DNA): TGTGCCAGTAGTATAGCCCCACAGTCCTACGAGCAGTACTTC. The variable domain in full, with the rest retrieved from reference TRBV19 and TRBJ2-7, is DGGITQSPKYLFRKEGQNVTLSCEQNLNHDAMYWYRQDPGQGLRLIYYSQIVNDFQKGDIAEGYSVSREKKESFPLTVTSAQKNPTAFYLCASSIAPQSYEQYFGPGTRLTVT.

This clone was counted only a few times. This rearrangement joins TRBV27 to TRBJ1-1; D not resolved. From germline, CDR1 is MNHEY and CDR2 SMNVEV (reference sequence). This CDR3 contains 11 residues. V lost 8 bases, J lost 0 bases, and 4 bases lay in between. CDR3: CASYLNTEAFF. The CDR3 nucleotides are TGTGCCAGCTATCTGAACACTGAAGCTTTCTTT.

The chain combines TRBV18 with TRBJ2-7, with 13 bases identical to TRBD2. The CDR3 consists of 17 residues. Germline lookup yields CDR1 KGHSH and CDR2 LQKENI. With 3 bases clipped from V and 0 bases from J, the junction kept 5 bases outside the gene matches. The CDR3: CASSPTSGRASSYEQYF. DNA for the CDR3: TGTGCCAGCTCACCTACTAGCGGGAGGGCAAGCTCCTACGAGCAGTACTTC.

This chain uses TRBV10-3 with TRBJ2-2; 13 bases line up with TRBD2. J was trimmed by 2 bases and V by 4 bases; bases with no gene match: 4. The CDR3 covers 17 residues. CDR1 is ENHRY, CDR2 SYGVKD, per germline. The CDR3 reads CAISGTSGGPNTGELFF. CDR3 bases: TGTGCCATCAGTGGGACTAGCGGGGGCCCTAACACCGGGGAGCTGTTTTTT.

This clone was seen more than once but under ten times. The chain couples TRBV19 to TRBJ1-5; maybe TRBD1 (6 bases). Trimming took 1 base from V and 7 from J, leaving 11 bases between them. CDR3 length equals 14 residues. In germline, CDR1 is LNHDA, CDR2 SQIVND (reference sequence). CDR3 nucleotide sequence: TGTGCCAGTAGTATAGGGGCAGGGGAACAGCCCCAGCATTTT. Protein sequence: CASSIGAGEQPQHF.

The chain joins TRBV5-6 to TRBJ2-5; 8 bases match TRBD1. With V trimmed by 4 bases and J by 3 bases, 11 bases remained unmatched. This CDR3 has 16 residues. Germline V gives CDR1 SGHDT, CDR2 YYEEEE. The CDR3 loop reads CASSHFQGAGEETQYF. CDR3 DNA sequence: TGTGCCAGCAGCCACTTCCAGGGGGCAGGGGAAGAGACCCAGTACTTC.

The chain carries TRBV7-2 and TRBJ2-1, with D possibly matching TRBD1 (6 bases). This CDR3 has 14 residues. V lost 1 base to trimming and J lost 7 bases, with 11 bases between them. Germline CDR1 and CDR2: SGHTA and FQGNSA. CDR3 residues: CASSLGGQPNEQFF. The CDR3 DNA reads TGTGCCAGCAGCTTAGGCGGACAGCCTAATGAGCAGTTCTTC. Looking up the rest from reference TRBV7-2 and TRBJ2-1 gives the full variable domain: GAGVSQSPSNKVTEKGKDVELRCDPISGHTALYWYRQSLGQGLEFLIYFQGNSAPDKSGLPSDRFSAERTGGSVSTLTIQRTQQEDSAVYLCASSLGGQPNEQFFGPGTRLTVL.

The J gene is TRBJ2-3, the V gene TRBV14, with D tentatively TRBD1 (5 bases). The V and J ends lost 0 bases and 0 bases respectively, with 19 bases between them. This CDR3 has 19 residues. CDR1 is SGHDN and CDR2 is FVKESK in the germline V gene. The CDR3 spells CASSQDTPWTFSSTDTQYF. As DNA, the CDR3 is TGTGCCAGCAGCCAAGATACCCCCTGGACATTTTCTAGCACAGATACGCAGTATTTT.

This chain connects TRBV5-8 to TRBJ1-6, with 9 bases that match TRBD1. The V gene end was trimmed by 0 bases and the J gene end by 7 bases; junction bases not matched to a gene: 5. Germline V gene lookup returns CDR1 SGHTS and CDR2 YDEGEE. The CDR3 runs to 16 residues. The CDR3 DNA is TGTGCCAGCAGCTTGGATGGGACAGGGTTAAATTCACCCCTCCACTTT. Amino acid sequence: CASSLDGTGLNSPLHF.